The clone carrying this TCR beta chain was picked up a small number of times. These data are taken from a study of shared clonotypes between healthy human individuals. Study details: Researchers drew samples from a couple of women and a few men aged 18 to 49.

The CDR3 extends over 14 amino acids. CDR1 and CDR2 from the germline V gene are LNHNV and YYDKDF (reference sequence). The junction had 3 bases not matched to a gene; V was cut back by 5 bases and J by 6 bases. Replicate PCRs for unsorted PBMC used roughly 0.3 ug DNA (around 30,000 T cell genomes). Ten immunoSEQ deep assay plates served to sequence unsorted PBMC DNA. Generated by immunoSEQ multiplex PCR, the TCRdb table keeps only in-frame clones and is missing some. The data hold about half a million clones, with 60% to 80% observed a single time. The source material was PBMCs. The rearrangement uses TRBV15 and TRBJ2-2; 10 bases match TRBD2. The origin of this receptor is a woman aged 40-49 years in good health. Some clones in this sample may be carry-over from other donors' samples. The CDR3 nucleotides read TGTGCCACCAGCGGGGGACTAGCGTCCGGGGAGCTGTTTTTT. Its protein product is CATSGGLASGELFF.